The source of this T cell receptor beta chain is a study of cytomegalovirus exposure and HLA in healthy donors. It was with 60 Vbeta and 13 Jbeta primers that the PCR ran. Data came from immunoSEQ multiplex PCR; TCRdb stores just in-frame clones and leaves some out. The data hold about 130,000 clones, with 75% to 85% observed a single time. The CDR3 is 16 residues long. With 4 bases removed from V and 0 bases from J, the gap between germline ends came to 17 bases. Germline CDR1 SGHNT, CDR2 YYREEE (reference sequence). This chain joins TRBV5-4 and TRBJ2-7, with a tentative D call TRBD1 (5 bases). This clonotype was obtained from a man aged 45 to 65 in good health and CMV-seronegative. The specimen sequenced was PBMCs. CDR3 coding DNA: TGTGCCAGCAGCCCAAGCCGACAGAGATCCTCCTACGAGCAGTACTTC. Its translation: CASSPSRQRSSYEQYF.